This T cell receptor beta chain is drawn from a study of cytomegalovirus exposure and HLA in healthy donors. The CDR3 is 13 amino acids. Losses at the gene ends were 4 bases for V and 8 bases for J; bases not matched to a gene: 8. Per germline, CDR1 SGHNT and CDR2 YYREEE (reference sequence). PCR employed 60 Vbeta and 13 Jbeta primers. Repertoires were generated with immunoSEQ multiplex PCR, while TCRdb's copy carries only in-frame clones and drops some. The table lists 160,000 or so clones, around 73% of them singletons, with about 1.3% in the top ten. A note on this clone: The antigen remains undetermined.

General study findings and limits: Previously analyzed data showed that most TCR beta V segments were productive at a frequency of about 90% or about 30%. Listed as cytomegalovirus-associated were about 160 TCR beta chains.

V gene TRBV5-4 combines with J gene TRBJ1-2, with 7 nucleotides matching TRBD1. The sequencing sample was made of PBMCs. The clonotype comes from a male donor in good health and CMV-seronegative. DNA for the CDR3: TGTGCCAGCAGCCGGGACAGCGTGGGGGGCTACACCTTC. Its protein product is CASSRDSVGGYTF.